A selection of T cell receptor beta chains follows, all from one sample in a study of CD8 T cells in Susac syndrome. MiXCR, run by TCRdb on the immunoSEQ multiplex PCR reads, gives a single entry per CDR3 protein. The data contain 75,000 or so distinct CDR3 sequences, 94% of them seen just once; the ten biggest clones take up approximately 1%. Sequenced sample: CD8+ T cells from PBMCs. The receptors stem from a human donor with Susac syndrome. Each CDR3 is given with its conserved first and last residue. The D gene is left open where the match is weak. Rows give clone size only sometimes, using once, few, many, or a class for an expanded clone.

TGTGCCAGCAGCTCCGCCGGGGAGTACACTGAAGCTTTCTTT	CASSSAGEYTEAFF	TRBV7-9	.	.	TRBJ1-1
TGTGCCAGCAGCGTCGGTAGTTTGGATGAGACCCAGTACTTC	CASSVGSLDETQYF	TRBV9	.	.	TRBJ2-5
TGTGCCAGCAGCCCTCCGGGGACTTACGAGCAGTACTTC	CASSPPGTYEQYF	TRBV7-9	.	.	TRBJ2-7
TGCAGCGTTGAAGATGGCCGGGGGGAACATGGGATTCTCAATGAGCAGTTCTTC	CSVEDGRGEHGILNEQFF	TRBV29-1	TRBD2	.	TRBJ2-1
TGTGCCAGTACCGCCCAGATTGGTGAAGCTTTCTTT	CASTAQIGEAFF	TRBV19	.	.	TRBJ1-1
TGTGCCACCAAACTAGCGGGTAACAATGAGCAGTTCTTC	CATKLAGNNEQFF	TRBV24-1	TRBD2	.	TRBJ2-1
TGCAGCGTGGTTAAACCGGGACAGAGATCATACGAGCAGTACTTC	CSVVKPGQRSYEQYF	TRBV29-1	TRBD1	.	TRBJ2-7
TGTGCCAGCAGCTTAGAGGGCTACGCCAATGAGCAGTTCTTC	CASSLEGYANEQFF	TRBV7-8	.	.	TRBJ2-1
TGTGCCAGCAGCCTTGACAGCCTCTACGAGCAGTTCTTC	CASSLDSLYEQFF	TRBV5-6	.	.	TRBJ2-1
TGCAGTGCTGAGCCCTATAGCACAGATACGCAGTATTTT	CSAEPYSTDTQYF	TRBV20-1	.	.	TRBJ2-3
TGTGCCACCAGTCACCGGGACAGGAACACCGGGGAGCTGTTTTTT	CATSHRDRNTGELFF	TRBV2	TRBD1	.	TRBJ2-2
TGTGCCAGCAGCCTCGCGCCTAGCGGGAGCCTTAGCTCCTACAATGAGCAGTTCTTC	CASSLAPSGSLSSYNEQFF	TRBV7-8	TRBD2	.	TRBJ2-1
TGTGCCAGCAGCTTCCCCCCAGGCGAGCAGTACTTC	CASSFPPGEQYF	TRBV28	.	.	TRBJ2-7
TGCAGCGTTGGGAAGCCTAACAATGAGCAGTTCTTC	CSVGKPNNEQFF	TRBV29-1	.	once	TRBJ2-1
TGTGCCAGCAGCCAAGATCCCACAGCTACATCCTACAATGAGCAGTTCTTC	CASSQDPTATSYNEQFF	TRBV4-2	.	.	TRBJ2-1
TGTGCCAGCTGGGGACTAGCGGGGCGCACAGATACGCAGTATTTT	CASWGLAGRTDTQYF	TRBV12-3/TRBV12-4	TRBD2	.	TRBJ2-3
TGCAGTGCCCTGGGACTAGCGGGAGTATCGGGCGAGACCCAGTACTTC	CSALGLAGVSGETQYF	TRBV20-1	TRBD2	.	TRBJ2-5
TGTGCCGGCCGGGTGGGCAATCAGCCCCAGCATTTT	CAGRVGNQPQHF	TRBV28	.	once	TRBJ1-5
TGTGCCAGCAGCTTACTTACGGCGGGAGTAGTAGTCTCCTACGAGCAGTACTTC	CASSLLTAGVVVSYEQYF	TRBV13	TRBD2	.	TRBJ2-7
TGTGCCAGCAGTCAGATGTTGGGGGCCTACAATGAGCAGTTCTTC	CASSQMLGAYNEQFF	TRBV27	.	.	TRBJ2-1
TGTGCCAGCGCCTCTGGGGCCAACGCCCTGACTTTC	CASASGANALTF	TRBV19	.	.	TRBJ2-6
TGTGCCAGCAGTATACCGGGACTAGCGGGAGTATTTTGGGGAGATACGCAGTATTTT	CASSIPGLAGVFWGDTQYF	TRBV5-4	TRBD2	.	TRBJ2-3
TGTGCCAGCAGCCCGGACTCGGGGGGCACAGATACGCAGTATTTT	CASSPDSGGTDTQYF	TRBV7-9	.	.	TRBJ2-3
TGTGCCAGCAGCCACGAACAGGCCTATGGCTACACCTTC	CASSHEQAYGYTF	TRBV7-9	.	.	TRBJ1-2
TGTGCCTGGAGTGTACACGGGACAGGGTACTACGAGCAGTACTTC	CAWSVHGTGYYEQYF	TRBV30	TRBD1	.	TRBJ2-7
TGTGCCAGCAGTTTTCCTCCGGACAGTAACTCCTACGAGCAGTACTTC	CASSFPPDSNSYEQYF	TRBV28	.	.	TRBJ2-7
TGTGCCAGCAGCGAATCGGGGCTCTCCTACAATGAGCAGTTCTTC	CASSESGLSYNEQFF	TRBV9	.	.	TRBJ2-1
TGCGCCAGCAGCCAAGATCCCTTTAGTTATGAGGGGTTCGAGCAGTACTTC	CASSQDPFSYEGFEQYF	TRBV4-3	.	.	TRBJ2-7
TGTGCCAGCAGTTTAGGGGTCGGCAGCCAAGAGACCCAGTACTTC	CASSLGVGSQETQYF	TRBV12-3/TRBV12-4	.	.	TRBJ2-5
TGTGCCAGCAGCCAAGTGGGCAGCCAAGGGGCATATGTGGGAGATGAGCAGTTCTTC	CASSQVGSQGAYVGDEQFF	TRBV3-1	.	.	TRBJ2-1
TGTGCCAGCAGTTTACGGGGGAAGTACTACGAGCAGTACTTC	CASSLRGKYYEQYF	TRBV27	.	.	TRBJ2-7
TGTGCCAGTCGGAGCGGCTATAGCAATCAGCCCCAGCATTTT	CASRSGYSNQPQHF	TRBV19	.	.	TRBJ1-5
TGTGCCAGCAGCCACGCGTCGGGGGTTCTAGGTCAGCCCCAGCATTTT	CASSHASGVLGQPQHF	TRBV12-3/TRBV12-4	.	.	TRBJ1-5
TGTGCCAGTAGTACCGGGATTGCAACTAATGAAAAACTGTTTTTT	CASSTGIATNEKLFF	TRBV19	.	.	TRBJ1-4
TGTGCCTGGATCAGAGGGGCAGGCGGCCTGGAGACCCAGTACTTC	CAWIRGAGGLETQYF	TRBV30	.	.	TRBJ2-5
TGTGCCAGCAGCGAGCTCACCGACAGTAACTATGGCTACACCTTC	CASSELTDSNYGYTF	TRBV28	.	once	TRBJ1-2
TGTGCCAGCAGCGACTCGGGGCTCTCCTACGAGCAGTACTTC	CASSDSGLSYEQYF	TRBV5-4	.	.	TRBJ2-7
TGTGCCAGCGGCACTGGCGGGACCTTCACAGATACGCAGTATTTT	CASGTGGTFTDTQYF	TRBV3-1	.	.	TRBJ2-3
TGTGCCAGCAGCTTAAAATTTGGCGGGAGGGTCATCTCCTACAATGAGCAGTTCTTC	CASSLKFGGRVISYNEQFF	TRBV13	TRBD2	.	TRBJ2-1
TGTGCCTGGAGCATCTTGGGGGGTGAGCAGTTCTTC	CAWSILGGEQFF	TRBV30	.	few	TRBJ2-1
TGTGCCAGCATCCAACGTCCGCCTAGCGGGCCCACGGGGGAGACCCAGTACTTC	CASIQRPPSGPTGETQYF	TRBV3-1	TRBD2	.	TRBJ2-5
TGCGCCAGCAGCTTCCCGGGACAGGCCGGGGAGAACACTGAAGCTTTCTTT	CASSFPGQAGENTEAFF	TRBV5-1	TRBD1	once	TRBJ1-1
TGTGCCAGCAGTTTATCTGCCTATACCCTCTACGAGCAGTACTTC	CASSLSAYTLYEQYF	TRBV27	.	.	TRBJ2-7
TGCAGCGTTGACGGGGGCGGGAGCTCCTACAATGAGCAGTTCTTC	CSVDGGGSSYNEQFF	TRBV29-1	.	.	TRBJ2-1
TGTGCCAGCAGTCTAGCGGGATGGGAAACCGGGGAGCTGTTTTTT	CASSLAGWETGELFF	TRBV27	TRBD2	.	TRBJ2-2
TGTGCCAGCAGACCTCGAGGGGCCAGGGATGGCTACACCTTC	CASRPRGARDGYTF	TRBV7-8	.	.	TRBJ1-2
TGTGCCAGCAGCCAAGAGGGACAGTCCTACGAGCAGTACTTC	CASSQEGQSYEQYF	TRBV7-9	TRBD1	medium-sized	TRBJ2-7
TGCGCCAGCAGCCGACTTTCCGGGACAGAGCATTCCCCCTACTTC	CASSRLSGTEHSPYF	TRBV5-1	TRBD1	.	TRBJ1-2